The source of this T cell receptor beta chain is a study of blood T cell repertoires in COVID-19. Study-level information: Whether acute or convalescent, the COVID-19 samples came from the United States, Italy and Spain. PBMCs, B-cell-depleted T cells, or T cells provided the cDNA or gDNA that made up the material.

Germline values: CDR1 SEHNR, CDR2 FQNEAQ (reference sequence). V shed 6 bases and J shed 2 bases, with 10 bases lying between them. This CDR3 comprises 13 residues. Produced via immunoSEQ multiplex PCR; TCRdb's table is partial and in-frame only. Of a few hundred thousand clones in the sample, around 83% were seen once. The sample taken for sequencing was peripheral blood. The clonotype originates from a woman aged 50 to 60 with acute or convalescent COVID-19. The chain couples TRBV7-9 to TRBJ1-1; D may be TRBD1 (6 bases). CDR3 in DNA: TGTGCCAGCAGTTGGGGGCGCAACACTGAAGCTTTCTTT. It encodes CASSWGRNTEAFF.